The 32 T cell receptor beta chains below were found in one sample sequenced in a study of cytomegalovirus exposure and HLA in healthy donors. In the PCR, 60 Vbeta and 13 Jbeta primers were used. The assay was immunoSEQ multiplex PCR, and TCRdb's table has in-frame clones only and misses some. The profile shows under 200,000 clones, 65% to 90% of them singletons. Sequenced input: PBMCs. The receptor set was obtained from a man aged 45-60 years in good health and CMV-seropositive.

The chain joins TRBV7-6 to TRBJ1-3; 7 nucleotides agree with TRBD1. The CDR3 has 15 residues. Germline CDR1 SGHVS, CDR2 FNYEAQ. Germline trimming cut 5 bases from V and 2 bases from J; bases unmatched to any gene: 6. The CDR3 bases are TGTGCCAGCAGCGTCGACAGGGCAGCTGGAAACACCATATATTTT. As protein: CASSVDRAAGNTIYF. The whole variable domain, remainder taken from reference TRBV7-6 and TRBJ1-3, is GAGVSQSPRYKVTKRGQDVALRCDPISGHVSLYWYRQALGQGPEFLTYFNYEAQQDKSGLPNDRFSAERPEGSISTLTIQRTEQRDSAMYRCASSVDRAAGNTIYFGEGSWLTVV.

V and J are TRBV11-2 and TRBJ2-7; 13 positions match TRBD2. CDR1 SGHAT and CDR2 FQNNGV come from the germline V gene. The CDR3 has 16 amino acids. V dropped 5 bases and J dropped 3; count of bases not matched to a gene: 7. The CDR3 DNA follows: TGTGCCAGCAGCGGGACTAGCGGGAAGAAAATCTACGAGCAGTACTTC. This codes for CASSGTSGKKIYEQYF.

A few counts support this clone. The chain links TRBV4-3 to TRBJ1-2, with D unresolved. The CDR3 has 14 residues. Germline assignment: CDR1 LGHNA and CDR2 YSLEER. Trimming stripped 0 bases from V and 8 bases from J, with 13 bases between. The CDR3 DNA is TGCGCCAGCAGCCAAGACGACTATGTATCGGGCTACACCTTC. As protein: CASSQDDYVSGYTF.

V is TRBV4-3 and J is TRBJ2-3; 9 nucleotides align to TRBD1. This CDR3 region has 18 residues. Germline V lookup: CDR1 LGHNA, CDR2 YSLEER. The J segment lost 2 bases and the V segment lost 0 bases, leaving 9 bases of the junction unmatched. The CDR3 loop is CASSQEDRGRTHTDTQYF. CDR3 nucleotides: TGCGCCAGCAGCCAAGAGGACAGGGGCCGCACACACACAGATACGCAGTATTTT.

The chain combines TRBV28 with TRBJ1-4; D gene ambiguous. Trimming pared 6 bases from V and 7 bases from J, leaving 15 bases between. The CDR3 has 14 residues. Per the germline V gene, CDR1 is MDHEN and CDR2 is SYDVKM. CDR3 in DNA: TGTGCCAGCAGGGTTCCAGGTACCTTTGAAAAACTGTTTTTT. Protein: CASRVPGTFEKLFF.

This rearrangement joins TRBV28 to TRBJ2-7; D is uncertain. Germline CDR1 is MDHEN and CDR2 is SYDVKM. Trimming cost V 6 bases and J 0 bases, with 9 bases left between them. The CDR3 contains 13 residues. The CDR3: CASSTDTSYEQYF. The CDR3 region has the DNA TGTGCCAGCAGCACTGACACCTCCTACGAGCAGTACTTC. Full variable domain (missing parts from reference TRBV28 and TRBJ2-7): DVKVTQSSRYLVKRTGEKVFLECVQDMDHENMFWYRQDPGLGLRLIYFSYDVKMKEKGDIPEGYSVSREKKERFSLILESASTNQTSMYLCASSTDTSYEQYFGPGTRLTVT.

The chain is built from TRBV11-1 and TRBJ2-3, with 10 nucleotides matching TRBD1. CDR1 is SGHAT, CDR2 FQDESV, per germline (reference sequence). The ends lost 5 bases at V and 5 bases at J; junction bases unmatched: 7. This CDR3 has 15 residues. The CDR3, as DNA: TGTGCCAGCAGCACGGACAGGGGGTCTGGAGATACGCAGTATTTT. Translation gives CASSTDRGSGDTQYF.

This chain connects TRBV6-5 to TRBJ2-2; unclear D gene. The CDR3 length is 9 residues. Germline V gene sequence: CDR1 MNHEY, CDR2 SVGAGI. Trimming pared 11 bases from V and 7 bases from J, leaving 5 bases between. CDR3 in amino acids: CAVGGELFF. The CDR3 DNA reads TGTGCCGTCGGCGGGGAGCTGTTTTTT.

This clone was seen only a few times. The chain has TRBV5-1 and TRBJ2-5; D perhaps matches TRBD2 (5 bases). This CDR3 region has 16 residues. Trimming left V 4 bases short and J 5 bases short, with 21 bases between. The germline gives CDR1 SGHRS, CDR2 YFSETQ. The CDR3: CASSPGIALIPETQYF. CDR3 nucleotide sequence: TGCGCCAGCAGCCCGGGAATAGCCCTAATACCGGAGACCCAGTACTTC.

The rearrangement uses TRBV15 and TRBJ1-6; D is perhaps TRBD1 (6 bases). Looked up from germline, CDR1 is LNHNV and CDR2 is YYDKDF (reference sequence). The CDR3 spans 16 residues. Trimming stripped 1 base from V and 5 bases from J, with 12 bases between. CDR3 sequence: CATSRVGQSNNSPLHF. Here the CDR3 DNA reads TGTGCCACCAGCAGAGTAGGACAGTCCAATAATTCACCCCTCCACTTT.

This clone has just a few counts. The rearrangement joins TRBV7-2 to TRBJ1-2; D remains ambiguous. Trimming removed 3 bases from V and 8 bases from J, with 16 bases in between. The CDR3 extends over 14 amino acids. The germline V gene encodes CDR1 SGHTA and CDR2 FQGNSA. This CDR3 reads CASSLSRSGRGYTF. The CDR3 nucleotides are TGTGCCAGCAGCTTGAGCCGGTCAGGCCGGGGCTACACCTTC. The full variable domain, rest sourced from reference TRBV7-2 and TRBJ1-2, is GAGVSQSPSNKVTEKGKDVELRCDPISGHTALYWYRQSLGQGLEFLIYFQGNSAPDKSGLPSDRFSAERTGGSVSTLTIQRTQQEDSAVYLCASSLSRSGRGYTFGSGTRLTVV.

The genes are TRBV5-5 and TRBJ2-5; 7 nucleotides line up with TRBD1. Trimming took 4 bases from V and 4 from J; bases not matched to a gene: 13. Germline CDR1 reads SGHKS; CDR2 reads YYEKEE (reference sequence). The CDR3 has 16 residues. DNA for the CDR3: TGTGCCAGCAGCACGGGACAGAGGGACCTTGGAGAGACCCAGTACTTC. This translates into CASSTGQRDLGETQYF.

The chain uses TRBV5-8 and TRBJ2-7; 10 bases fit TRBD1. The ends lost 3 bases at V and 0 bases at J; junction bases unmatched: 3. This CDR3 is built from 15 residues. The germline gives CDR1 SGHTS, CDR2 YDEGEE. The CDR3 nucleotides are TGTGCCAGCAGCTACGGGACAGGGGCCTCCTACGAGCAGTACTTC. This encodes CASSYGTGASYEQYF.

This chain connects TRBV29-1 to TRBJ1-1, with D possibly being TRBD1 (6 bases). Germline values: CDR1 SQVTM, CDR2 ANQGSEA. V was shortened by 7 bases and J by 2 bases, with 17 bases between the two germline ends. The CDR3 extends over 14 amino acids. The CDR3 sequence: CSGGGARGNTEAFF. The CDR3 bases are TGCAGCGGTGGGGGGGCGAGAGGTAACACTGAAGCTTTCTTT.

The chain employs TRBV4-3 and TRBJ2-6; no reliable D call. This CDR3 has 14 amino acids. Trimming stripped 4 bases from V and 2 bases from J, with 6 bases between. Germline CDR1 is LGHNA and CDR2 is YSLEER. This chain's CDR3 is CASSPGTGANVLTF. The DNA for the CDR3 is TGCGCCAGCAGCCCAGGAACTGGGGCCAACGTCCTGACTTTC.

This clone was counted a single time. CDR3 amino acids: CASRTVPTYEQYF. Here the CDR3 DNA reads TGTGCCAGCAGGACAGTCCCCACCTACGAGCAGTACTTC. The chain combines TRBV28 with TRBJ2-7; possible D gene TRBD1, 5 bases. The CDR3 covers 13 residues. Germline V gene data show CDR1 as MDHEN and CDR2 as SYDVKM. V shed 6 bases and J shed 2 bases, with 11 bases lying between them. The whole variable domain, remainder taken from reference TRBV28 and TRBJ2-7, is DVKVTQSSRYLVKRTGEKVFLECVQDMDHENMFWYRQDPGLGLRLIYFSYDVKMKEKGDIPEGYSVSREKKERFSLILESASTNQTSMYLCASRTVPTYEQYFGPGTRLTVT.

This chain links TRBV6-1 with TRBJ1-1, with D unresolved. Trimming pared 2 bases from V and 4 bases from J, leaving 11 bases between. Germline values: CDR1 MNHNS, CDR2 SASEGT. The CDR3 totals 14 residues. CDR3: CASSEQVIPTEAFF. CDR3 sequence (DNA): TGTGCCAGCAGTGAACAGGTCATCCCCACTGAAGCTTTCTTT.

V is TRBV5-4 and J is TRBJ2-2; no reliable D call. The germline CDR1 and CDR2 sequences are SGHNT and YYREEE (reference sequence). This CDR3 comprises 15 residues. With 1 base removed from V and 1 base from J, the gap between germline ends came to 8 bases. Here the CDR3 reads CASSLLPGNTGELFF. CDR3 nucleotides: TGTGCCAGCAGCTTGTTACCAGGGAACACCGGGGAGCTGTTTTTT.

The chain combines TRBV2 with TRBJ2-1; 10 bases line up with TRBD2. Germline V lookup: CDR1 SNHLY, CDR2 FYNNEI. The V and J ends lost 3 bases and 4 bases, in that order; junction bases with no gene match: 15. CDR3 size: 19 residues. The CDR3 region is CASSDVWASGSPGYNEQFF. Here the CDR3 DNA reads TGTGCCAGCAGTGACGTATGGGCTAGCGGGAGCCCCGGGTACAATGAGCAGTTCTTC.

The V gene is TRBV14, the J gene TRBJ2-3; 10 bases are a match to TRBD2. The CDR3 consists of 17 residues. CDR1 and CDR2 from the germline V gene are SGHDN and FVKESK. The trim removed 1 base at V and 8 bases at J, leaving 12 bases unmatched. The CDR3 is CASSQGGWASGGTTQYF. Here the CDR3 DNA reads TGTGCCAGCAGCCAAGGAGGCTGGGCTAGCGGGGGTACTACGCAGTATTTT.

Notes on this clone: Additional DNA sequences in this sample encode the identical CDR3. The chain is built from TRBV6-6 and TRBJ1-5; maybe TRBD1 (5 bases). V lost 4 bases and J lost 5, with 9 bases in between. Germline V gene sequence: CDR1 MNHNY, CDR2 SVGAGI (reference sequence). CDR3 size: 13 residues. CDR3 amino acids: CASSSGLDQPQHF. The CDR3 coding sequence is TGTGCCAGCAGTTCGGGACTCGATCAGCCCCAGCATTTT.

CDR3 coding DNA: TGTGCCAGCGGGGGCGGGGGGCACCCCTACGAGCAGTACTTC. Encoded protein: CASGGGGHPYEQYF. The rearrangement uses TRBV7-9 and TRBJ2-7, with 8 bases fitting TRBD2. V dropped 8 bases and J dropped 2; count of bases not matched to a gene: 8. The length of the CDR3 is 14 residues. Germline lookup yields CDR1 SEHNR and CDR2 FQNEAQ (reference sequence). The variable domain in full, with the rest retrieved from reference TRBV7-9 and TRBJ2-7, is DTGVSQNPRHKITKRGQNVTFRCDPISEHNRLYWYRQTLGQGPEFLTYFQNEAQLEKSRLLSDRFSAERPKGSFSTLEIQRTEQGDSAMYLCASGGGGHPYEQYFGPGTRLTVT.

V gene TRBV5-1 combines with J gene TRBJ1-5; the match to TRBD1 covers 8 bases. Germline V gives CDR1 SGHRS, CDR2 YFSETQ. V lost 3 bases, J lost 5 bases, and 4 bases stayed unmatched. CDR3 length equals 14 residues. CDR3 sequence (DNA): TGCGCCAGCAGCTCGGGACAGGAACATCAGCCCCAGCATTTT. This codes for CASSSGQEHQPQHF.

The gene calls are TRBV6-5 and TRBJ2-5; TRBD2 agrees at 12 bases. V lost 4 bases, J lost 2 bases, and 2 bases stayed unmatched. Germline V lookup: CDR1 MNHEY, CDR2 SVGAGI. This CDR3 contains 15 residues. The CDR3 loop reads CASSFLAGGQETQYF. In DNA, the CDR3 is TGTGCCAGCAGTTTCCTAGCGGGGGGGCAAGAGACCCAGTACTTC.

V is TRBV7-9 and J is TRBJ1-6; 7 bases match TRBD1. The germline V gene has CDR1 SEHNR and CDR2 FQNEAQ (reference sequence). J lost 8 bases, V lost 4 bases, and 8 bases had no gene match. The CDR3 consists of 15 residues. CDR3 nucleotides: TGTGCCAGCAGCTACGACAGGGTGTTATATTCACCCCTCCACTTT. Its protein is CASSYDRVLYSPLHF.

This clone showed up just once. V and J are TRBV5-4 and TRBJ1-1; the D gene is possibly TRBD1 (5 bases). Per the germline V gene, CDR1 is SGHNT and CDR2 is YYREEE (reference sequence). The CDR3 is 14 residues long. The V gene lost 6 bases and the J gene lost 4 bases, with 16 bases spanning the gap. Here the CDR3 DNA reads TGTGCCAGCACCTGGGACTTCGGGAGCACTGAAGCTTTCTTT. Its translation is CASTWDFGSTEAFF. The entire variable domain, with the rest obtained from reference TRBV5-4 and TRBJ1-1, is as follows: ETGVTQSPTHLIKTRGQQVTLRCSSQSGHNTVSWYQQALGQGPQFIFQYYREEENGRGNFPPRFSGLQFPNYSSELNVNALELDDSALYLCASTWDFGSTEAFFGQGTRLTVV.

The V gene is TRBV10-3, the J gene TRBJ2-3; TRBD2 agrees at 10 bases. V dropped 9 bases and J dropped 6; count of bases not matched to a gene: 9. CDR1 and CDR2 (germline): ENHRY, SYGVKD. The CDR3 extends over 14 amino acids. The CDR3 region is CAMTSGGASDTQYF. The CDR3 DNA reads as TGTGCCATGACGAGCGGGGGGGCCTCGGATACGCAGTATTTT.

The sample holds a few counts of this clone. This rearrangement joins TRBV28 to TRBJ2-2; 7 bases align to TRBD2. The CDR3 loop spans 16 amino acids. Germline-derived CDR1 and CDR2 are MDHEN and SYDVKM. After removal of 5 bases from V and 4 bases from J, the junction contained 10 bases not matched to a gene. Written as DNA, the CDR3 is TGTGCCAGCAGTCTATTAAGACTAGCTTCCACCGGGGAGCTGTTTTTT. This translates into CASSLLRLASTGELFF.

The chain uses TRBV29-1 and TRBJ2-7, with 11 bases identical to TRBD2. The V and J ends lost 4 bases and 5 bases, in that order; junction bases with no gene match: 7. CDR1 is SQVTM, CDR2 ANQGSEA, per germline. This CDR3 is 14 amino acids long. The CDR3, as DNA: TGCAGCGTTGTGGATAGCGGGAGGGACAACGAGCAGTACTTC. It codes for CSVVDSGRDNEQYF.

The genes are TRBV9 and TRBJ1-4; D possibly corresponds to TRBD1 (5 bases). Deletions cut 2 bases from V and 5 bases from J, with 16 bases between. Germline lookup yields CDR1 SGDLS and CDR2 YYNGEE. The CDR3 has 16 residues. CDR3 nucleotide sequence: TGTGCCAGCAGCGTGGGGCTAGGCTCCCCAAATGAAAAACTGTTTTTT. This gives the protein CASSVGLGSPNEKLFF.

The V call is TRBV28, the J call TRBJ1-2; D is ambiguous. Per germline, CDR1 MDHEN and CDR2 SYDVKM. V gave up 5 bases and J gave up 8 bases, with 18 bases separating them. CDR3 size: 14 residues. The CDR3 region is CASSPFTSPGGYTF. The CDR3 DNA follows: TGTGCCAGCAGTCCATTCACTTCCCCGGGGGGCTACACCTTC.

The CDR3 sequence: CASSPVVTGHIQLTLMNTEAFF. The CDR3 nucleotides are TGTGCCAGCAGTCCCGTTGTAACGGGACACATCCAATTAACACTCATGAACACTGAAGCTTTCTTT. The chain carries TRBV6-7 and TRBJ1-1; D is perhaps TRBD1 (6 bases). TRBV6-7 is an ORF for which the function is uncertain. The V and J ends lost 5 bases and 0 bases respectively, with 34 bases between them. The CDR3 totals 22 residues.